A selection of T cell receptor beta chains follows, all from one sample in a study of Graves' ophthalmopathy and Graves' hyperthyroidism. TCRdb passed the multiplex PCR reads through MiXCR, listing each CDR3 protein once. The sample lists a few hundred thousand distinct CDR3 sequences; just over 15% were seen once. What was sequenced was peripheral blood. The receptors here all came from a woman aged 18-30 years with stable Graves' hyperthyroidism. The CDR3 runs from the conserved cysteine through the conserved F or W. A D gene is named only where the DNA matches it firmly. Size is omitted from some rows. Given values are once, few, many or a class for expanded clones.

>TRBJ1-1|many|.|TRBV5-6
CASSSGHVNTEAFF
TGTGCCAGCAGCTCCGGACACGTAAACACTGAAGCTTTCTTT
>TRBJ2-5|.|.|TRBV4-2
CASSQDGGPQGTQYF
TGTGCCAGCAGCCAAGACGGGGGTCCCCAAGGGACCCAGTACTTC
>TRBJ2-5|many|.|TRBV6-2/TRBV6-3
CASSYSWGAQETQYF
TGTGCCAGCAGTTACTCGTGGGGGGCCCAAGAGACCCAGTACTTC
>TRBJ2-7|many|TRBD1|TRBV29-1
CSVGPRAGGYEQYF
TGCAGCGTTGGCCCGAGGGCAGGGGGCTACGAGCAGTACTTC
>TRBJ2-5|many|.|TRBV20-1
CSGTVQETQYF
TGCAGCGGGACTGTCCAAGAGACCCAGTACTTC
>TRBJ2-2|.|TRBD2|TRBV7-2
CASSALAGPHTGELFF
TGTGCCAGCAGCGCGCTAGCGGGGCCTCACACCGGGGAGCTGTTTTTT
>TRBJ1-2|many|.|TRBV19
CASTSGGRKDNYGYTF
TGTGCCAGTACCTCGGGGGGGCGTAAGGACAACTATGGCTACACCTTC
>TRBJ2-5|many|.|TRBV24-1
CATSAPTGQETQYF
TGTGCCACCAGTGCCCCGACAGGCCAAGAGACCCAGTACTTC
>TRBJ2-2|.|.|TRBV12-3/TRBV12-4
CASSRQNTANTGELFF
TGTGCCAGCAGTCGACAGAATACGGCGAACACCGGGGAGCTGTTTTTT
>TRBJ1-1|many|.|TRBV20-1
CSARAANTEAFF
TGCAGTGCTAGAGCAGCGAACACTGAAGCTTTCTTT
>TRBJ2-3|few|TRBD2|TRBV6-2/TRBV6-3
CASRDGTKSSTDTQYF
TGTGCCAGCAGGGACGGGACTAAGTCTAGCACAGATACGCAGTATTTT
>TRBJ1-1|many|.|TRBV29-1
CSVGKGFMNTEAFF
TGCAGCGTTGGTAAGGGATTCATGAACACTGAAGCTTTCTTT
>TRBJ1-1|many|.|TRBV27
CASKIRGDTEAFF
TGTGCCAGCAAAATAAGGGGGGACACTGAAGCTTTCTTT
>TRBJ2-5|few|.|TRBV9
CASSPGSEETQYF
TGTGCCAGCAGCCCAGGGTCTGAAGAGACCCAGTACTTC
>TRBJ2-7|many|.|TRBV19
CASSISVGSGQYF
TGTGCCAGTAGTATATCTGTGGGTTCCGGGCAGTACTTC
>TRBJ1-6|few|.|TRBV12-3/TRBV12-4
CASSFLPLSYNSPLHF
TGTGCCAGCAGTTTTCTCCCCCTCTCCTATAATTCACCCCTCCACTTT
>TRBJ2-2|many|TRBD2|TRBV29-1
CSIRGGGSGELFF
TGCAGCATACGCGGCGGGGGATCCGGGGAGCTGTTTTTT
>TRBJ1-2|many|.|TRBV7-2
CASSLPKWGYTF
TGTGCCAGCAGCCTACCCAAGTGGGGCTACACCTTC
>TRBJ1-2|many|.|TRBV7-2
CASSLVVQGGGYTF
TGTGCCAGCAGCTTAGTGGTCCAGGGTGGTGGCTACACCTTC
>TRBJ2-7|.|TRBD1|TRBV4-2
CASSPRRQGHEQYF
TGTGCCAGCAGCCCAAGGCGACAGGGCCACGAGCAGTACTTC
>TRBJ2-7|few|.|TRBV18
CASSPPGQGPYEQYF
TGTGCCAGCTCACCCCCTGGGCAGGGGCCCTACGAGCAGTACTTC
>TRBJ1-2|many|.|TRBV5-1
CASSLRDTNYGYTF
TGCGCCAGCAGCCTCCGGGACACTAACTATGGCTACACCTTC
>TRBJ2-4|many|.|TRBV5-1
CASSSRLAKNIQYF
TGCGCCAGCAGCTCCCGGCTAGCCAAAAACATTCAGTACTTC
>TRBJ2-7|.|.|TRBV11-2
CASTASYEQDF
TGTGCCAGCACCGCGAGTTACGAGCAGGACTTC